These T cell receptor beta chains were read from a single sample in a study of T-cell reconstitution after alpha-beta-depleted transplantation in children. TCRdb re-called the PCR reads with MiXCR, one entry per CDR3 protein. Of hundreds of thousands of distinct CDR3 sequences in the sample, about 15% were seen once. The sample here was PBMCs, mostly from graft donor cells, taken 360 days after TCRalphabeta/CD19-depleted stem cell transplant. Receptor source: a male patient aged 2 to 10 who had a stem cell transplant for acute lymphoblastic leukemia, so the T cells may come from the graft donor. Each CDR3 is given with its conserved first and last residue. D genes are given only for firm matches. Expanded clones get a size class; other rows say once, few or many, or leave the size out.

cdr3_aa	cdr3_nt	j_call	v_call	clone_size	cdr3_length	d_call
CASSYVPTSLTDTQYF	TGTGCCAGCAGTTACGTCCCCACTAGCCTCACAGATACGCAGTATTTT	TRBJ2-3	TRBV6-5	NA	16	NA
CASSLATVIYEQFF	TGTGCCAGCAGTTTGGCAACGGTTATATATGAGCAGTTCTTC	TRBJ2-1	TRBV12-3/TRBV12-4	NA	14	NA
CASSYRLRGNQPQHF	TGTGCCAGCAGTTACAGACTAAGGGGCAATCAGCCCCAGCATTTT	TRBJ1-5	TRBV6-5	NA	15	NA
CASSYNPGMTYEQYF	TGTGCCAGCAGTTACAATCCGGGGATGACCTACGAGCAGTACTTC	TRBJ2-7	TRBV6-2/TRBV6-3	few	15	NA
CASSQDIGSVYNEQFF	TGCGCCAGCAGCCAAGATATAGGGTCAGTTTACAATGAGCAGTTCTTC	TRBJ2-1	TRBV4-3	NA	16	NA
CAVRGIGDTGELFF	TGTGCCGTCAGGGGGATCGGGGACACCGGGGAGCTGTTTTTT	TRBJ2-2	TRBV10-3	few	14	TRBD1
CASRLTGYEQYF	TGTGCCAGCCGACTTACAGGCTACGAGCAGTACTTC	TRBJ2-7	TRBV7-9	few	12	NA
CSVGLVLDTQYF	TGCAGCGTTGGTCTTGTCTTAGATACGCAGTATTTT	TRBJ2-3	TRBV29-1	many	12	NA
CASSQDPRAAVYEQYF	TGCGCCAGCAGCCAAGATCCGAGGGCAGCCGTCTACGAGCAGTACTTC	TRBJ2-7	TRBV4-3	many	16	NA
CASSLGTSGGAADTQYF	TGCGCCAGCAGCTTGGGTACCAGCGGGGGGGCCGCAGATACGCAGTATTTT	TRBJ2-3	TRBV5-1	NA	17	TRBD2
CASSPRGRADTEAFF	TGTGCCAGCAGCCCCAGGGGAAGGGCCGACACTGAAGCTTTCTTT	TRBJ1-1	TRBV12-3/TRBV12-4	few	15	NA
CASTVAGWGATTGELFF	TGTGCCAGCACCGTCGCAGGTTGGGGGGCCACCACCGGGGAGCTGTTTTTT	TRBJ2-2	TRBV12-3/TRBV12-4	NA	17	NA
CASSKGWGARETQYF	TGTGCCAGCAGCAAGGGCTGGGGGGCCAGAGAGACCCAGTACTTC	TRBJ2-5	TRBV5-8	NA	15	NA
CASSGTPPTANYGYTF	TGTGCCAGCAGTGGGACTCCCCCGACAGCTAACTATGGCTACACCTTC	TRBJ1-2	TRBV12-3/TRBV12-4	NA	16	NA
CASSPGLLNTEAFF	TGTGCCAGCAGTCCGGGACTCCTGAACACTGAAGCTTTCTTT	TRBJ1-1	TRBV6-1	NA	14	NA
CASSPHPGFTLADTQYF	TGTGCCAGCAGCCCTCACCCGGGTTTTACTCTGGCAGATACGCAGTATTTT	TRBJ2-3	TRBV7-2	NA	17	NA
CASSIYPNTGELFF	TGTGCCAGCAGTATCTATCCGAACACCGGGGAGCTGTTTTTT	TRBJ2-2	TRBV12-3/TRBV12-4	many	14	NA
CASSSSPRRNQTPGNTIYF	TGTGCCAGCAGCTCCTCTCCCCGACGGAATCAGACACCTGGAAACACCATATATTTT	TRBJ1-3	TRBV11-2	NA	19	NA
CASALSRGRETQYF	TGTGCCAGCGCTCTCAGCAGGGGGCGCGAGACCCAGTACTTC	TRBJ2-5	TRBV27	NA	14	TRBD1
CASRSTNTEAFF	TGTGCCAGCAGGTCCACGAACACTGAAGCTTTCTTT	TRBJ1-1	TRBV7-9	NA	12	NA
CSAIFSSLNNEQFF	TGCAGTGCTATATTCTCTTCGCTTAACAATGAGCAGTTCTTC	TRBJ2-1	TRBV20-1	many	14	NA
CSAQINARVDEHFF	TGCAGTGCCCAGATTAACGCCAGGGTCGATGAGCATTTCTTC	TRBJ2-1	TRBV20-1	NA	14	NA
CASSLAVLTISYEQYF	TGTGCCAGCAGTTTAGCGGTCCTAACTATCTCCTACGAGCAGTACTTC	TRBJ2-7	TRBV12-3/TRBV12-4	NA	16	NA
CASSLGGQSSYNEQFF	TGCGCCAGCAGCTTGGGGGGACAAAGCTCCTACAATGAGCAGTTCTTC	TRBJ2-1	TRBV5-1	NA	16	NA
CASSEVGGNTIYF	TGTGCCAGCAGTGAAGTTGGCGGAAACACCATATATTTT	TRBJ1-3	TRBV6-1	few	13	NA
CASSLAQNSYEQYF	TGCGCCAGCAGCTTGGCCCAGAACTCCTACGAGCAGTACTTC	TRBJ2-7	TRBV5-1	many	14	NA
CASSLAGVKKTQYF	TGTGCCAGCAGCTTAGCGGGAGTTAAAAAGACCCAGTACTTC	TRBJ2-5	TRBV11-2	few	14	NA
CASSLNRQGISSMNTGELFF	TGCGCCAGCAGCTTGAACCGACAGGGGATATCCTCGATGAACACCGGGGAGCTGTTTTTT	TRBJ2-2	TRBV5-1	NA	20	TRBD1
CATRGLDGQDAKQPQHF	TGTGCCACCAGGGGACTTGATGGACAGGACGCTAAGCAGCCCCAGCATTTT	TRBJ1-5	TRBV15	NA	17	TRBD1
CAWSVKERTGELFF	TGTGCCTGGAGTGTAAAGGAAAGAACCGGGGAGCTGTTTTTT	TRBJ2-2	TRBV30	NA	14	NA